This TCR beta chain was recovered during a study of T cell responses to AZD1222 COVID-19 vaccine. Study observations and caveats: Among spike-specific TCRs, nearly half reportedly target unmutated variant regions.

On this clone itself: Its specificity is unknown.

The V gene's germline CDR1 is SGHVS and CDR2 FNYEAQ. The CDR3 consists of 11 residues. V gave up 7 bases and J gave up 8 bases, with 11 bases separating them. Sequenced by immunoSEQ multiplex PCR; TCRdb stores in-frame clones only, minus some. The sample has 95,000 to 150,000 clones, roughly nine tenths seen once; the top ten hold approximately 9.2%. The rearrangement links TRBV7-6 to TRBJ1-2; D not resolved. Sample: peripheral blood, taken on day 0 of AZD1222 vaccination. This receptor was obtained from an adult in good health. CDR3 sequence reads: CASTGSRGYTF. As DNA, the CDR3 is TGTGCCAGCACAGGCTCTAGAGGCTACACCTTC.